This TCR beta chain originates from a study of cytomegalovirus exposure and HLA in healthy donors. Primers for the PCR totalled 60 Vbeta and 13 Jbeta. Repertoires were generated with immunoSEQ multiplex PCR, while TCRdb's copy carries only in-frame clones and drops some. This sample yields about 200,000 clones, of which roughly 80% are seen a single time; around 1.7% belongs to the top ten. Study-level points and caveats: The study carried out a later analysis of TCR beta sequences. It associated some 15,000 of them with specific HLA alleles at a false discovery rate of 0.05. Several of the most significant clusters were apparently associated with common viral pathogens in a later analysis. Presence/absence analysis assumed near-uniform sequencing depth across donors. In a later analysis, most CMV-associated TCR beta chains appeared HLA-restricted.

This clone was seen a single time. Its cognate antigen is unknown. Per germline, CDR1 LNHDA and CDR2 SQIVND (reference sequence). Trimming pared 6 bases from V and 1 base from J, leaving 15 bases between. The length of the CDR3 is 16 residues. The V and J genes are TRBV19 and TRBJ2-2; TRBD1 might be the D (6 bases). The source material was PBMCs. The receptor comes from a woman between 18 and 29 years old in good health and CMV-seronegative. The DNA for the CDR3 is TGTGCCAGTAGGGTATCAGACAGGCAGAACACCGGGGAGCTGTTTTTT. Residues: CASRVSDRQNTGELFF.